The TCR beta chain under discussion was sequenced for a study of beta chain features in type 1 diabetes. The CDR3 consists of 18 residues. Per the germline V gene, CDR1 is MGHRA and CDR2 is YSYEKL. Trimming pared 1 base from V and 6 bases from J, leaving 21 bases between. As for this clone: Its antigen remains unknown.

Expressed TCRB transcripts got sequenced, as all isolated RNA was reverse transcribed. The method was immunoSEQ multiplex PCR; TCRdb's version includes in-frame clones alone and lacks a portion of them. The table includes 400,000 to 500,000 clones, about 15% detected once. A single heparinised draw of about 100 mL on average was taken per donor. Findings and limits, study-wide: Patients and controls would be equally affected if PCR favored shorter templates. In type 1 diabetes patients, VDJ junctions had fewer insertions; deletions at these junctions were more frequent.

The receptor's source is a man aged 25-40 years in good health. The rearrangement uses TRBV4-1 and TRBJ2-2; tentatively, D is TRBD2 (6 bases). The sample consisted of naive CD4+ T cells from blood. CDR3 in amino acids: CASSQVGAGKLNSGELFF. The CDR3 nucleotides are TGCGCCAGCAGCCAAGTAGGGGCGGGGAAGCTTAATTCCGGGGAGCTGTTTTTT.